This record looks at one T cell receptor beta chain sequence and its context. Its specificity is unknown. The CDR3 extends over 15 amino acids. Trimming cost V 4 bases and J 8 bases; bases outside gene matches: 10. The germline CDR1 and CDR2 sequences are SGHRS and YFSETQ. Only in-frame clones appear in the TCRdb table, and some are missing; sequencing was by immunoSEQ multiplex PCR. In the table there are under 20,000 clones, around four fifths of which are singletons. Prior to sequencing, the ViraFEST assay stimulated PBMC with viral peptide pools, which expanded the antigen-specific CD4+ T cells. Investigators separated out CD4+ T cells once about eleven days of culture had passed. The person had a PCR-confirmed SARS-CoV-2 infection during March to December 2020. Half-medium exchanges with IL-2 medium took place on days 3 and 7. This entry belongs to a study of vaccination effects on CD4 cells after COVID-19. Study at large: Two doses of either BNT162b2 or mRNA-1273 were given to each participant. General observations from the study: Few convalescent patients were studied, and early post-infection samples were lacking. In people who had recovered, most post-vaccine spike-reactive clones were new vaccine-induced clones.

The sample here was CD4+ T cells from PBMCs cultured with SARS-CoV-2 spike peptides, taken before COVID-19 vaccination. V gene TRBV5-1 combines with J gene TRBJ1-2, with 11 positions matching TRBD1. The receptor comes from a human donor who had a prior SARS-CoV-2 infection. This CDR3 is CASSPWTGGAEGYTF. The CDR3 region has the DNA TGCGCCAGCAGCCCCTGGACAGGGGGCGCGGAAGGCTACACCTTC.